The T cell receptor beta chain described here comes from a study of T cells expressing NK-cell markers. As regards this clonotype: The antigen remains undetermined.

Findings of the study overall: These same clonotypes (in four donors) also led the CD3+CD56-NKG2C+ fraction.

TCRdb reprocessed the 5' RACE reads and reports one entry per CDR3 protein, with no DNA. The sample holds some 600,000 distinct CDR3 sequences. This CDR3 spans 18 amino acids. CDR1 is SGHRS, CDR2 YFSETQ, per germline. The source of this sequence is a man younger than 35 in good health. The source material was blood T cells: a sorted CD56 or NKG2C T cell subset, CD4+ or CD8+ T cells, or bulk PBMC T cells (not recorded which). The chain is built from TRBV5-1 and TRBJ1-1; there is no DNA to check the TCRdb D call of TRBD1. The CDR3 reads CASSLEIRTGSLYTEAFF.